This paragraph reports one T cell receptor (beta chain). The CDR3 loop spans 19 amino acids. Germline CDR1 LNHDA, CDR2 SQIVND (reference sequence). V shed 2 bases, J shed 4 bases, and the junction held 14 bases outside the gene matches. The TCR beta repertoire was assessed by survey-level immunoSEQ sequencing. The assay was immunoSEQ multiplex PCR, and TCRdb's table has in-frame clones only and misses some. The sample carries roughly 68,000 clones, about 93% recorded once. This receptor was obtained from a man aged 35-49 years with rheumatoid arthritis. Source material: PBMCs. The chain combines TRBV19 with TRBJ1-6; 7 nucleotides agree with TRBD1. The CDR3 region is CASSILSMGRGSYNSPLHF. The CDR3 DNA sequence: TGTGCCAGTAGTATACTATCGATGGGCAGGGGGTCGTATAATTCACCCCTCCACTTT. Supplemented by reference TRBV19 and TRBJ1-6, the full variable domain reads DGGITQSPKYLFRKEGQNVTLSCEQNLNHDAMYWYRQDPGQGLRLIYYSQIVNDFQKGDIAEGYSVSREKKESFPLTVTSAQKNPTAFYLCASSILSMGRGSYNSPLHFGNGTRLTVT.